The present T cell receptor (beta chain) was sequenced within a study of shared clonotypes between healthy human individuals. Broader study findings: Relative to memory subsets, naive subsets generally showed larger estimated richness.

The table came from immunoSEQ multiplex PCR; TCRdb's copy has only in-frame clones and leaves some out. The table has hundreds of thousands of clones, 72% seen once. Germline V gene data show CDR1 as MRHNA and CDR2 as SNTAGT. The CDR3 extends over 14 amino acids. V lost 5 bases to trimming and J lost 2 bases, with 9 bases between them. About this clone: Antigen specificity is unknown.

Sequenced sample: memory CD4+ T cells sorted from blood. This sample's subset: CD45RA-negative fraction. The origin of this receptor is a woman aged 25 to 39 in good health. The rearrangement joins TRBV6-4 to TRBJ2-2; D remains ambiguous. The CDR3: CASSRLANTGELFF. The DNA of the CDR3 is TGTGCCAGCAGTCGGCTGGCTAACACCGGGGAGCTGTTTTTT.